The clone carrying this T cell receptor (beta chain) was observed a handful of times. What it binds is unknown. CDR1 and CDR2 (germline): MNHNY, SVGAGI (reference sequence). The V end was cut by 0 bases, the J end by 4 bases, with 6 bases between. This CDR3 has 14 residues. TCR beta libraries were prepared from cDNA with unique molecular identifiers. A single record per CDR3 protein comes from TCRdb applying MiXCR to the PCR reads. The sample includes more than 450,000 distinct CDR3 sequences, around 31% of them seen just once. The data stem from a study of post-analysis software for immune sequencing data. Study findings and constraints: Five TRBV segments, TRBV5-6, TRBV5-1 and TRBV20-1 among them, were found more frequent in patients than controls. Diversity measured as normalized Chao1 was significantly lower in multiple sclerosis patients than in controls.

This clonotype was obtained from a girl between 2 and 17 years old with multiple sclerosis. Input material: blood. The V and J genes are TRBV6-6 and TRBJ1-4; no firm D call. The CDR3: CASSYSFSNEKLFF. The DNA for the CDR3 is TGTGCCAGCAGTTACTCGTTCAGTAATGAAAAACTGTTTTTT.